These T cell receptor beta chains were read from a single sample in a study of shared clonotypes between healthy human individuals. The protocol was immunoSEQ multiplex PCR, while the TCRdb copy is restricted to in-frame clones and leaves out a portion. The table includes about 2,200,000 clones, approximately 94% detected once. Sequencing input: naive CD8+ T cells from PBMCs. The receptors stem from a man younger than 30 in good health. Some clones in this sample may be carry-over from other donors' samples. The CDR3 runs from the conserved cysteine through the conserved F or W. The order of the fields is D gene, J gene, clone size, V gene, CDR3 DNA, CDR3 protein. A D gene is named only where the DNA matches it firmly. The size entry is marked missing in some rows and otherwise reads once, few, many or a size class.

>TRBD2|TRBJ2-7|-|TRBV29-1
TGCAGCGTCGGAGGGCTAGCGGGAGAGAGCTCCTACGAGCAGTACTTC
CSVGGLAGESSYEQYF
>-|TRBJ1-1|-|TRBV19
TGTGCCAGTAGTATAGGCCTCGTGGAAGGAGCTTTCTTT
CASSIGLVEGAFF
>TRBD1|TRBJ2-1|once|TRBV6-5
TGTGCCAGCAGTTACATGCGACAGGGGGCGAGCGATGAGCAGTTCTTC
CASSYMRQGASDEQFF
>TRBD1|TRBJ1-5|-|TRBV10-3
TGTGCCACGACAGGGGCTAGCAATCAGCCCCAGCATTTT
CATTGASNQPQHF
>TRBD2|TRBJ2-7|once|TRBV19
TGTGCCAGTAGTATATTCAGCGGGAGAAACGGCTACGAGCAGTACTTC
CASSIFSGRNGYEQYF
>-|TRBJ2-5|once|TRBV11-1
TGTGCCAGCAGCGCGCGGACAGATCAAGAGACCCAGTACTTC
CASSARTDQETQYF
>-|TRBJ2-7|-|TRBV28
TGTGCCAGCAGTGGACCTAGGGGACGGAGCTCCTACGAGCAGTACTTC
CASSGPRGRSSYEQYF
>TRBD2|TRBJ2-5|-|TRBV12-5
TGTGCTAGTGGTACCAGTTCAAGCGTAGCGGGATGGGAAGAGACCCAGTACTTC
CASGTSSSVAGWEETQYF
>TRBD1|TRBJ2-1|-|TRBV27
TGTGCCAGCAGTTTAACGTCCAGGGGGAATGAGCAGTTCTTC
CASSLTSRGNEQFF
>TRBD2|TRBJ2-7|-|TRBV5-1
TGCGCCAGCAGCTCCGGACTAGCGGGAGGACGGGGCCGCGAGCAGTACTTC
CASSSGLAGGRGREQYF
>TRBD2|TRBJ2-7|-|TRBV7-9
TGTGCCAGCAGTGGACTAGCGAGCGGGGAGCAGTACTTC
CASSGLASGEQYF
>-|TRBJ2-4|-|TRBV11-2
TGTGCCAGCAGCTTACTGAGGGCAGCCCTCAAAAACATTCAGTACTTC
CASSLLRAALKNIQYF
>TRBD1|TRBJ2-3|-|TRBV11-2
TGTGCCAGCAGCGAACCCGGACAGGGGAGGGATCTGTATTTT
CASSEPGQGRDLYF
>-|TRBJ2-7|-|TRBV7-8
TGTGCCAGCAGCTGGGGCGGCACTTCTATTACCTACGAGCAGTACTTC
CASSWGGTSITYEQYF
>-|TRBJ1-2|-|TRBV9
TGTGCCAGCAGCGTGCTTGGGGCCGCATTCTATGGCTACACCTTC
CASSVLGAAFYGYTF
>TRBD1|TRBJ1-2|few|TRBV6-6
TGTGCCAGCAGCACAGGGGGCTTCGTTGGCTACACCTTC
CASSTGGFVGYTF
>TRBD2|TRBJ2-1|-|TRBV15
TGTGCCACCAGCAGCGGCGGGAGCTCCTACAATGAGCAGTTCTTC
CATSSGGSSYNEQFF